The source of this T cell receptor beta chain is a study of blood T cell repertoires in COVID-19 (dated by TCRdb to 2020 to 2021). Study-wide context: The collaborator samples originated in the United States, Italy and Spain and spanned the acute and convalescent phases of COVID-19. The samples were drawn from the first 160 participants of the ongoing ImmuneRACE study and from about 1,200 subjects provided by 6 global collaborators. The dataset comprised deeply sampled blood TCRbeta repertoires from subjects exposed to, actively infected with, or recovered from COVID-19. Where HLA class I and class II types were available, the types were taken from metadata supplied by the sample provider, not from assay-based typing. The prospective study material was composed of cDNA or gDNA derived from T cells, B-cell-depleted T cells, or PBMCs. The repertoires were released in a freely available public database intended as a resource for research on the immune response to SARS-CoV-2. A de-identified subject ID, COVID-19 status, age in years and sex were almost always included in the sample metadata. On the study overall, not on this receptor specifically: The quantity of clinical and demographic metadata differed by source and by participant and was supplied without curation.

Whole blood was collected in K2EDTA tubes by collaborating institutions according to the institutions' own protocols. For TCRbeta analysis, collaborators shipped samples as frozen whole blood, isolated PBMCs, or DNA extracted from either of those sample types. As for this clone: Its antigen is not yet known. No clone much larger than this one lies a single base away; base qualities are absent.

The immunoSEQ Assay, a bias-controlled multiplex PCR, was used to amplify TCRbeta CDR3 regions from genomic DNA. The published analysis was carried out like this. Within the assay, amplification of reference gene primers was used to estimate how many nucleated cells each sample contained. Sequence reads were collapsed and filtered to measure the absolute abundance of every unique TCRbeta CDR3 rearrangement. For each sample, productive Simpson clonality was calculated by taking the square root of Simpson's diversity index across productive rearrangements. Sourced from immuneACCESS, this table was stored by TCRdb with only in-frame sequences that have V and J called. A share of the clones is absent; for the studies checked, an unresolved V gene accounts for under half, and the remainder has no known explanation. V and J calls plus clone size are reproduced from that table; the DNA served to infer D and trimming. Recorded for this sample are around 220,000 clones; 70% to 90% of them occurred a single time. Around 2.2% of the sample goes to the ten largest clones.

The germline ends are 7 bases apart after V is trimmed by 2 bases and J by 8 bases. CDR1 MNHEY and CDR2 SVGAGI were looked up in the germline V gene. Taken from cysteine to phenylalanine, the CDR3 has 13 residues. Kept here is only the CDR3 DNA, which spans 39 bases and is read in frame from base 1. The TCR originated in a woman between 45 and 65 years old with acute or convalescent COVID-19. The chain is encoded by TRBV6-5 joined to TRBJ1-6, with no reliable assignment of the D segment. Sample: peripheral blood. The CDR3 protein sequence reads: CASSYEADSPLHF. The DNA sequence follows: TGTGCCAGCAGTTACGAGGCAGATTCACCCCTCCACTTT.